The source of this T cell receptor (beta chain) is a study of blood T cells in healthy people across ages. Primers used in a second PCR of roughly 7 to 11 cycles were a sample-barcoded 5' primer and a J-beta primer mix. TCRdb recomputed calls from the 5' RACE reads with MiXCR, one row per CDR3 protein. The table records more than 750,000 distinct CDR3 sequences, almost 30% of them present only once. The CDR3 consists of 14 residues. Germline-derived CDR1 and CDR2 are SGHRS and YFSETQ. Trimming at V came to 4 bases and at J to 7 bases, leaving 10 bases not matched to a gene. Study-wide points: With donor CMV status unknown, expanded clonotype changes were possibly confounded.

For this clonotype: Its antigen is undetermined.

These data also formed part of another study, on T cells of mothers and their children. That investigation notes: No clones detected were persistent microchimeric T cell clones.

The chain couples TRBV5-1 to TRBJ1-1; 7 positions agree with TRBD1. This clonotype was obtained from a woman aged 40 to 50 in good health. The specimen sequenced was blood. CDR3 nucleotide sequence: TGCGCCAGCAGCCCCCAATACCGGGACAGTGAAGCTTTCTTT. It encodes CASSPQYRDSEAFF.